This T cell receptor (beta chain) was observed in a study of T cells in Graves' hyperthyroidism and ophthalmopathy. The definition of stable Graves' hyperthyroidism was no ophthalmopathy progression within 18 months. Each patient was aged 18 to 65 and had newly diagnosed hyperthyroidism of under 2 months' duration. Uncontrolled infection, other autoimmune disease, pregnancy or lactation led to exclusion. This clonotype was counted many times. Researchers took RNA transcripts and amplified the TCR beta CDR3 regions from them. Researchers ran a first-round RT-PCR on the TCR CDR3 using the HTBI primer set. One entry per CDR3 protein, called by TCRdb with MiXCR from the multiplex PCR reads. Of around 350,000 distinct CDR3 sequences listed, about a fifth are singletons. This CDR3 is 14 amino acids long. V dropped 4 bases and J dropped 6; count of bases not matched to a gene: 5.

The rearrangement joins TRBV12-3 or TRBV12-4 to TRBJ1-5; 8 positions match TRBD1. The receptor was derived from a woman under 30 with Graves' hyperthyroidism. The specimen was blood. The CDR3 region is CASSSRTGSQPQHF. The CDR3 DNA sequence: TGTGCCAGCAGTTCGCGGACAGGGAGTCAGCCCCAGCATTTT.